The next 21 T cell receptor beta chains were all read from a single sample in a study of T cells in narcolepsy. This table comes from immunoSEQ multiplex PCR, and its TCRdb copy is limited to in-frame clones, with some not included. The table has under 35,000 clones, around 79% seen once. Sequencing was done on a sample of CD45RA- memory CD4+ T cells from PBMCs. The receptors here all came from a human donor with narcolepsy.

This clone appeared once. Other DNA sequences of this sample code for an identical CDR3. The chain joins TRBV19 to TRBJ2-3; D is unclear. Germline CDR1 and CDR2: LNHDA and SQIVND (reference sequence). V lost 4 bases and J 6 bases, leaving 5 bases between the germline ends. This CDR3 contains 11 residues. The CDR3 sequence is CASSRTDTQYF. CDR3 in DNA: TGTGCCAGTAGTAGGACCGATACGCAGTATTTT.

This chain uses TRBV11-2 with TRBJ2-7; 7 bases agree with TRBD1. V shed 4 bases and J 2 bases; nucleotides not matched to a gene: 8. This CDR3 region has 15 residues. Germline values: CDR1 SGHAT, CDR2 FQNNGV. CDR3 sequence: CASSSDRDSAYEQYF. CDR3 coding DNA: TGTGCCAGCAGCTCAGACAGGGACAGCGCCTACGAGCAGTACTTC. The full variable domain, in which reference TRBV11-2 and TRBJ2-7 provide the parts outside the CDR3, is EAGVAQSPRYKIIEKRQSVAFWCNPISGHATLYWYQQILGQGPKLLIQFQNNGVVDDSQLPKDRFSAERLKGVDSTLKIQPAKLEDSAVYLCASSSDRDSAYEQYFGPGTRLTVT.

This sequence joins TRBV6-1 and TRBJ1-5; D ambiguous. The V and J ends lost 0 bases and 3 bases respectively, with 9 bases between them. The germline CDR1 and CDR2 sequences are MNHNS and SASEGT. CDR3 size: 15 residues. CDR3 DNA sequence: TGTGCCAGCAGTGAAGCGGGCCGCTTCAATCAGCCCCAGCATTTT. Translated: CASSEAGRFNQPQHF.

This clone appeared a single time. The chain has TRBV7-9 and TRBJ1-4, with 9 positions matching TRBD1. The ends lost 5 bases at V and 8 bases at J; junction bases unmatched: 6. Germline assignment: CDR1 SEHNR and CDR2 FQNEAQ (reference sequence). The CDR3 spans 14 residues. CDR3 protein: CASSMGQGGEKLFF. DNA of the CDR3: TGTGCCAGCAGCATGGGACAGGGAGGGGAAAAACTGTTTTTT.

The V and J genes are TRBV27 and TRBJ2-3, with D perhaps TRBD2 (5 bases). Germline CDR1 is MNHEY and CDR2 is SMNVEV (reference sequence). This CDR3 contains 14 residues. V lost 5 bases, J lost 2 bases, and 11 bases lay in between. CDR3 sequence reads: CASSPTSHTDTQYF. The CDR3 region has the DNA TGTGCCAGCAGTCCTACTAGTCACACAGATACGCAGTATTTT.

The CDR3 region has the DNA TGTGCCAGCAGCACCACCGGGACAGGCACAGATACGCAGTATTTT. It encodes CASSTTGTGTDTQYF. V gene TRBV5-4 combines with J gene TRBJ2-3; TRBD1 aligns across 7 bases. Germline V gene sequence: CDR1 SGHNT, CDR2 YYREEE (reference sequence). The CDR3 is 15 residues long. After removal of 4 bases from V and 1 base from J, the junction contained 6 bases not matched to a gene.

The chain recombines TRBV11-2 with TRBJ1-1, with 9 bases that match TRBD1. The CDR3 has 17 residues. The junction had 11 bases not matched to a gene; V was cut back by 2 bases and J by 4 bases. Germline V gene lookup returns CDR1 SGHAT and CDR2 FQNNGV. CDR3 DNA sequence: TGTGCCAGCAGCTTACATAGAACAGGGGGCGTTGGCACTGAAGCTTTCTTT. As protein: CASSLHRTGGVGTEAFF.

The chain uses TRBV9 and TRBJ2-1; 8 bases line up with TRBD2. After removal of 4 bases from V and 6 bases from J, the junction contained 12 bases not matched to a gene. Germline CDR1 SGDLS, CDR2 YYNGEE. The CDR3 is 16 residues long. The CDR3 reads CASSFASGSRLNEQFF. In DNA form, the CDR3 reads TGTGCCAGCAGCTTCGCTAGCGGGTCGAGACTCAATGAGCAGTTCTTC.

Concerning this clone: Other DNA sequences within the sample encode an identical CDR3. CDR3 residues: CAGGQGGEYTF. The DNA for the CDR3 is TGTGCCGGGGGACAGGGGGGGGAGTACACCTTC. The rearrangement uses TRBV6-1 and TRBJ1-2, with 11 bases that match TRBD1. The V gene end was trimmed by 11 bases and the J gene end by 11 bases; junction bases not matched to a gene: 7. The CDR3 has 11 amino acids. Per germline, CDR1 MNHNS and CDR2 SASEGT.

This clone has a single count. V usage is TRBV30 and J usage is TRBJ2-1; TRBD2 matches 15 bases. Germline lookup yields CDR1 GTSNPN and CDR2 SVGIG (reference sequence). The CDR3 sequence is 19 residues long. Trimming removed 4 bases from V and 0 bases from J; junction bases left unmatched: 10. CDR3 amino acids: CAWTPGLAGGPSSYNEQFF. The CDR3 DNA follows: TGTGCCTGGACCCCGGGACTAGCGGGAGGCCCGAGCTCCTACAATGAGCAGTTCTTC.

V and J are TRBV6-5 and TRBJ1-1; weak D call: TRBD1 (5 bases). CDR1 is MNHEY and CDR2 is SVGAGI in the germline V gene. This CDR3 has 14 amino acids. V gave up 6 bases and J gave up 5 bases, with 16 bases separating them. The CDR3: CASRGKGKGTEAFF. The CDR3, as DNA: TGTGCCAGCAGGGGGAAGGGGAAGGGGACTGAAGCTTTCTTT.

This clone has more than one count but fewer than ten. The J gene is TRBJ2-7, the V gene TRBV19; TRBD2 might be the D (5 bases). The CDR3 is made up of 13 amino acids. The V gene lost 10 bases and the J gene lost 2 bases, with 15 bases spanning the gap. Per germline, CDR1 LNHDA and CDR2 SQIVND (reference sequence). CDR3 sequence: CATRGSGAYEQYF. CDR3 DNA: TGTGCCACCCGAGGGTCAGGAGCCTACGAGCAGTACTTC.

The CDR3 DNA follows: TGTGCCACCAGCAGAGGTTATAGCGATGAAAAACTGTTTTTT. Residues: CATSRGYSDEKLFF. V gene TRBV15 combines with J gene TRBJ1-4; the D is unclear. Germline V lookup: CDR1 LNHNV, CDR2 YYDKDF (reference sequence). The V end was cut by 1 base, the J end by 6 bases, with 9 bases between. The CDR3 consists of 14 residues.

The chain carries TRBV6-5 and TRBJ2-7; D uncertain. V gave up 2 bases and J gave up 4 bases, with 12 bases separating them. The CDR3 totals 14 residues. Germline lookup yields CDR1 MNHEY and CDR2 SVGAGI. In DNA, the CDR3 is TGTGCCAGCAGTTACGGAAATGACGGGTACGAGCAGTACTTC. Amino acids: CASSYGNDGYEQYF.

The chain combines TRBV6-5 with TRBJ2-1; the D gene is possibly TRBD1 (6 bases). Trimming took 4 bases from V and 14 from J, leaving 24 bases between them. CDR1 is MNHEY and CDR2 is SVGAGI in the germline V gene. The length of the CDR3 is 15 residues. The CDR3 DNA reads as TGTGCCAGCAGTTCCACAGGGAGAGGGTTCTCTTTCGAGTTCTTC. It yields the protein CASSSTGRGFSFEFF.

J is TRBJ1-1 and V is TRBV11-2; TRBD1 is a possible D gene (6 bases). The CDR3 covers 15 residues. V was cut by 5 bases and J by 9 bases, with 22 bases left in between. Germline V CDR1 and CDR2: SGHAT, FQNNGV. The CDR3 DNA is TGTGCCAGCAGCCCTATACAGGGTAAAAGCCTTAAAGCTTTCTTT. Its translation is CASSPIQGKSLKAFF.

A note on this clone: One junction end does not reproduce the germline sequence, and a read error may be involved. The chain combines TRBV5-4 with TRBJ1-2; 8 positions match TRBD1. Germline-derived CDR1 and CDR2 are SGHNT and YYREEE (reference sequence). This CDR3 is 13 amino acids long. The CDR3 DNA reads as TGTGCCAGCAGCTTGCCCCTCGGACAGGGAACCTCCTTC. Translating gives CASSLPLGQGTSF.

J is TRBJ1-1 and V is TRBV5-6, with a weak D call TRBD1 (5 bases). Germline V CDR1 and CDR2: SGHDT, YYEEEE. V shed 4 bases and J shed 7 bases, with 20 bases lying between them. The CDR3 contains 15 residues. For the CDR3, the DNA is TGTGCCAGCAGCGCCAGTACTAATCCGGGACTTGAAGCTTTCTTT. Translated: CASSASTNPGLEAFF.

This clone was picked up a small number of times. The rearrangement uses TRBV4-1 and TRBJ1-6, with 7 bases that match TRBD1. CDR3 length: 14 amino acids. Germline loops: CDR1 MGHRA, CDR2 YSYEKL. J lost 8 bases, V lost 5 bases, and 6 bases had no gene match. This CDR3 reads CASSMGDRDSPLHF. The CDR3 DNA sequence: TGCGCCAGCAGCATGGGGGACAGAGATTCACCCCTCCACTTT.

The rearrangement joins TRBV28 to TRBJ1-1; the D is unclear. The CDR3 consists of 12 residues. The V end was cut by 2 bases, the J end by 5 bases, with 6 bases between. From germline, CDR1 is MDHEN and CDR2 SYDVKM. The CDR3 region has the DNA TGTGCCAGCAGTTTAAGTGGAACTGAAGCTTTCTTT. Its translation is CASSLSGTEAFF.

This clone was observed a handful of times. The chain uses TRBV7-2 and TRBJ2-7; possible D gene TRBD2, 6 bases. V lost 1 base and J 3 bases, leaving 10 bases between the germline ends. The CDR3 extends over 14 amino acids. The germline gives CDR1 SGHTA, CDR2 FQGNSA. For the CDR3, the DNA is TGTGCCAGCAGCTTAGGGCGGGACGGCTACGAGCAGTACTTC. Amino acid sequence: CASSLGRDGYEQYF.